This T cell receptor beta chain was identified in a study of blood T cell repertoires in COVID-19. Background on the study: Sites across the United States, Italy and Spain contributed samples from acute and convalescent COVID-19. Sample material is recorded as cDNA or gDNA derived from T cells, B-cell-depleted T cells, or PBMCs.

Trimming left V 2 bases short and J 4 bases short, with 5 bases between. Germline-derived CDR1 and CDR2 are PRHDT and FYEKMQ (reference sequence). This CDR3 comprises 12 residues. In the study's own analysis: Amplifying reference gene primers gave estimates of nucleated cell counts. Sequencing used immunoSEQ multiplex PCR; TCRdb keeps in-frame clones, though not all of them. The V and J calls and clone size come from that table; D and trimming were worked out from the DNA. The data show hundreds of thousands of clones, with almost 90% seen just once and approximately 7.3% held by the top ten. This clone was seen only a few times.

This clonotype was sampled from a woman aged 70 to 79 with COVID-19, enrolled during active disease. The material sequenced was peripheral blood. The rearrangement joins TRBV13 to TRBJ1-1, with a possible D match to TRBD1 (5 bases). The CDR3 loop is CASSLRGTEAFF. The CDR3 coding sequence is TGTGCCAGCAGCTTAAGGGGCACTGAAGCTTTCTTT.